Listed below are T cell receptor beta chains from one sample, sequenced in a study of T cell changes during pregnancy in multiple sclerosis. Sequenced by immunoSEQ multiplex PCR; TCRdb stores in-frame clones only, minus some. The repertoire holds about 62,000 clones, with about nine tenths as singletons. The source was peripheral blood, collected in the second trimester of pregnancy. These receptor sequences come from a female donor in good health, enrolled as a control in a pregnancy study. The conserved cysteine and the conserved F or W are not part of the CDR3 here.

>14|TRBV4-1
ASSQVGREGQDTQY
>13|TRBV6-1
ASSEEDSSSYEQY
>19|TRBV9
ASSVRDREGWGRQSDNEQF
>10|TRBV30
AWREGGTEAF
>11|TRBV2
ASSEVFANVLT
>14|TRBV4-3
ASSQRPTGDTGELF
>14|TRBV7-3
ASSKGTSGSLETQY
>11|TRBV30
AWAGQGRDTQY
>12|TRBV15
ATSFYRSSYEQY
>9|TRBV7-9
ASSQGAGYT
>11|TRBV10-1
ASSATGYTEAF
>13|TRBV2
ASSEWSLWNSPLH
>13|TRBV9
ASSVGRSNTGELF
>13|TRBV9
ASSAGQGAGNEQY
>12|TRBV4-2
ASSQRGLNTEAF
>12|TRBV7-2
ASSPPVVRYGYT
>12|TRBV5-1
ASSLGLGLGEQF
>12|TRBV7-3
ASSLAGGQETQY
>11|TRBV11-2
ASSSTGAEKLF
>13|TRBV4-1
ASSQTGTALYGYT
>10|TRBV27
ASAGTGSGYT
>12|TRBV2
ASSVLTNTGELF
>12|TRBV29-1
SVLTGTGGNEQF
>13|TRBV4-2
ASSQDLFSLDEQY
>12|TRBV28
ASSLVSGVEEQF
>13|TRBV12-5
ASGPKDRDAGELF
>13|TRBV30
AWSLTSGGLYEQY
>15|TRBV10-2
ASSEGTSGTSSYEQY
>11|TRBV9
ASPLLAVYEQY
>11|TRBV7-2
ASRAPSGNTIY
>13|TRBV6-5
ASRLTGGGTDTQY
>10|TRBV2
ASSRGLYEQY
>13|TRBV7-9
ARQLAGTPQETQY
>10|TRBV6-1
ASTEGPTEQY
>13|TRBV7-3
ASSSAAGGQETQY
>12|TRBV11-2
ASSRRGQDTEAF
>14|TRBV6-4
ASSSLAGSSSYEQY
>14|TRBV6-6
ASSLGRVGRYTEAF
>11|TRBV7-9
ASRGGVWNEQF
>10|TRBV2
ASSERGYRYT
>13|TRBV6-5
ASTPGDRGNYGYT
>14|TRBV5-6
ASSPGYLISNYGYT
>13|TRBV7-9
ASSSSGTGYPGYT
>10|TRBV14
ASSQARETQY
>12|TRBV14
ASSLFRGPYEQY
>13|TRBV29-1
SVEGDQGVGGTQY
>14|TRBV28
ASSSMTSVSYNEQF
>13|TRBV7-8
ASQVWGGSTDTQY
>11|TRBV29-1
SVGETEQTEAF
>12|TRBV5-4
ASSLAQGQETQY
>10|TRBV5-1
ASRQGQETQY
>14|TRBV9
ASSVVDSGRPYEQF
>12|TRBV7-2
ASSKTSFSVEQY
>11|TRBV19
ASSRGQGYGYT
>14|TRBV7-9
ASSLLAGELADTQY
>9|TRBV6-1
ASSDRGEQY
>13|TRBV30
AWGEGVAAADTQY
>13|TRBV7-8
ASSTGTSDYNEQF
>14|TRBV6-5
ASSYISVRGDYGYT
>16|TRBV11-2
ASSLDPGEGRNYNEQF